A selection of T cell receptor beta chains follows, all from one sample in a study of T cells in Graves' hyperthyroidism and ophthalmopathy. Each CDR3 protein gets one entry after TCRdb re-called the multiplex PCR reads with MiXCR. The table has about 660,000 distinct CDR3 sequences, less than 45% seen once. Sequenced material: peripheral blood or thyroid tissue (not recorded which). The receptors shown here come from an adult man with Graves' disease, either hyperthyroidism or ophthalmopathy (not recorded which). CDR3s include the opening cysteine and the closing phenylalanine or tryptophan. The D gene is left open where the match is weak. Part of the rows lack a size; the others show once, few, many or a class for expanded clones.

clone size	J gene	V gene	D gene	CDR3 protein	CDR3 DNA
many	TRBJ1-3	TRBV7-2	NA	CASSLMAGNTIYF	TGTGCCAGCAGCTTAATGGCTGGAAACACCATATATTTT
NA	TRBJ2-5	TRBV20-1	TRBD1	CSAISGQGQETQYF	TGCAGTGCCATTAGCGGACAGGGACAAGAGACCCAGTACTTC
few	TRBJ1-6	TRBV5-1	NA	CASSLDTGKNSPLHF	TGCGCCAGCAGCTTGGATACAGGGAAGAATTCACCCCTCCACTTT
few	TRBJ1-2	TRBV20-1	NA	CSAGQERGYTF	TGCAGTGCGGGACAAGAGCGGGGCTACACCTTC
NA	TRBJ2-7	TRBV10-3	TRBD2	CAISSTSGGAYEQYF	TGTGCCATCAGTTCGACTAGCGGGGGGGCCTACGAGCAGTACTTC
NA	TRBJ1-6	TRBV19	TRBD1	CASNRDRGDSPLHF	TGTGCCAGTAATAGGGACAGGGGTGATTCACCCCTCCACTTT
few	TRBJ1-1	TRBV2	NA	CASSSTGHMNTEAFF	TGTGCCAGCAGCTCGACGGGACACATGAACACTGAAGCTTTCTTT
many	TRBJ1-6	TRBV9	NA	CASSPDISSPLHF	TGTGCCAGCAGCCCAGATATTAGTTCACCCCTCCACTTT
many	TRBJ1-2	TRBV5-6	NA	CASSLSPGLDYGYTF	TGTGCCAGCAGCTTAAGTCCAGGTCTCGACTATGGCTACACCTTC
many	TRBJ2-5	TRBV2	NA	CASSERGGTPTQYF	TGTGCCAGCAGTGAAAGGGGTGGCACCCCAACCCAGTACTTC
many	TRBJ1-1	TRBV29-1	NA	CSAAGGGHTEAFF	TGCAGCGCTGCCGGGGGAGGACACACTGAAGCTTTCTTT
many	TRBJ1-4	TRBV20-1	NA	CSARQSHGEKLFF	TGCAGTGCTAGACAGAGTCATGGTGAAAAACTGTTTTTT
NA	TRBJ2-7	TRBV7-9	NA	CASSFETYEQYF	TGTGCCAGCAGCTTCGAAACCTACGAGCAGTACTTC
NA	TRBJ1-3	TRBV29-1	NA	CSFSPGNTIYF	TGCAGCTTTTCCCCAGGAAACACCATATATTTT
NA	TRBJ1-6	TRBV2	NA	CASSAGSSPLHF	TGTGCCAGCAGTGCGGGGAGCTCACCCCTCCACTTT
many	TRBJ2-6	TRBV7-2	NA	CASSQVGQTGANVLTF	TGTGCCAGCAGCCAAGTAGGCCAGACTGGGGCCAACGTCCTGACTTTC
many	TRBJ2-7	TRBV24-1	NA	CATQGFSYEQYF	TGTGCCACGCAAGGGTTCTCCTACGAGCAGTACTTC
NA	TRBJ2-2	TRBV4-2	TRBD2	CASSRTGGRNLDTGELFF	TGTGCCAGCAGCCGGACTGGCGGGAGAAATCTGGACACCGGGGAGCTGTTTTTT
NA	TRBJ1-5	TRBV10-3	TRBD1	CASSQYRGSNQPQHF	TGTGCCAGCAGTCAATACAGGGGTAGCAATCAGCCCCAGCATTTT
NA	TRBJ1-1	TRBV11-1	TRBD1	CASSWETGYADTEAFF	TGTGCCAGCAGCTGGGAGACAGGGTACGCCGACACTGAAGCTTTCTTT
once	TRBJ1-1	TRBV29-1	TRBD1	CSVPFTGGADTEAFF	TGCAGCGTTCCCTTCACAGGGGGCGCAGATACTGAAGCTTTCTTT
NA	TRBJ1-1	TRBV2	NA	CASRVTMNTEAFF	TGTGCCAGCAGAGTAACTATGAACACTGAAGCTTTCTTT
NA	TRBJ2-5	TRBV7-9	NA	CASSFMSGPQETQYF	TGTGCCAGCAGCTTCATGTCGGGGCCACAAGAGACCCAGTACTTC
NA	TRBJ1-1	TRBV29-1	TRBD1	CSVEWDRGAFF	TGCAGCGTTGAGTGGGACAGAGGAGCCTTCTTT
few	TRBJ2-2	TRBV19	NA	CASTPTVNTGELFF	TGTGCCAGTACCCCGACGGTGAACACCGGGGAGCTGTTTTTT
many	TRBJ2-5	TRBV7-7	NA	CASSLAAGGIETQYF	TGTGCTAGCAGCTTAGCGGCGGGCGGTATCGAGACCCAGTACTTC
NA	TRBJ2-7	TRBV7-9	TRBD2	CASSKSGSRYEQYF	TGTGCCAGCAGCAAAAGCGGGAGCAGGTACGAGCAGTACTTC
NA	TRBJ1-5	TRBV12-3/TRBV12-4	NA	CASSPGLYQPQHF	TGTGCCAGCAGCCCGGGACTGTATCAGCCCCAGCATTTT
NA	TRBJ2-3	TRBV29-1	NA	CSVEVVHGTDTQYF	TGCAGCGTTGAAGTGGTCCACGGGACAGATACGCAGTATTTT
many	TRBJ2-2	TRBV7-2	NA	CASSSLDFGELFF	TGTGCCAGCAGCTCCTTGGACTTCGGGGAGCTGTTTTTT
NA	TRBJ1-5	TRBV20-1	NA	CSAWLGGSGQETQHF	TGCAGTGCTTGGCTGGGGGGCAGCGGGCAAGAGACCCAGCATTTT
NA	TRBJ2-2	TRBV9	TRBD2	CASSSTSGSPDGELFF	TGTGCCAGCAGCTCTACTAGCGGGAGTCCCGACGGGGAGCTGTTTTTT
many	TRBJ1-1	TRBV7-8	NA	CASSLDWQGNTEAFF	TGTGCCAGCAGCTTAGATTGGCAGGGGAACACTGAAGCTTTCTTT
NA	TRBJ1-1	TRBV7-9	TRBD1	CASSPTGGYTEAFF	TGTGCCAGCAGCCCCACAGGGGGTTACACTGAAGCTTTCTTT
few	TRBJ2-5	TRBV20-1	TRBD2	CSAPRLAGGQETQYF	TGCAGTGCTCCACGACTAGCGGGGGGGCAAGAGACCCAGTACTTC
NA	TRBJ1-3	TRBV2	NA	CASTQGYYGNTIYF	TGTGCCAGCACTCAGGGATACTATGGAAACACCATATATTTT
few	TRBJ1-4	TRBV5-4	NA	CASSPEGREKLFF	TGTGCCAGCAGCCCCGAAGGGCGGGAAAAACTGTTTTTT
few	TRBJ2-7	TRBV7-9	NA	CASSLVFSYEQYF	TGTGCCAGCAGCTTAGTTTTCTCCTACGAGCAGTACTTC
NA	TRBJ2-2	TRBV20-1	TRBD2	CSASTSGRGTGELFF	TGCAGTGCTAGTACTAGCGGGAGGGGCACCGGGGAGCTGTTTTTT
many	TRBJ1-5	TRBV7-9	TRBD1	CASSPGQGVRNQPQHF	TGTGCCAGCAGCCCAGGACAGGGGGTGCGCAATCAGCCCCAGCATTTT
NA	TRBJ1-6	TRBV20-1	NA	CSARDPARVDSPLHF	TGCAGTGCTAGAGATCCGGCCAGGGTAGACTCACCCCTCCACTTT
NA	TRBJ1-1	TRBV9	NA	CASSAGGGGEAFF	TGTGCCAGCAGCGCCGGGGGGGGTGGCGAAGCTTTCTTT
NA	TRBJ1-2	TRBV7-2	NA	CASAGGANYGYTF	TGTGCCAGCGCGGGGGGCGCCAACTATGGCTACACCTTC
many	TRBJ1-3	TRBV7-2	NA	CASSLAGAGNTIYF	TGTGCCAGCAGCTTAGCGGGAGCAGGAAACACCATATATTTT
NA	TRBJ2-7	TRBV5-5	TRBD2	CASSRFLAGGYEQYF	TGCGCCAGCAGCAGGTTCTTAGCGGGAGGATACGAGCAGTACTTC
many	TRBJ2-7	TRBV20-1	TRBD1	CSARDRAYEQYF	TGCAGTGCTCGGGACAGGGCCTACGAGCAGTACTTC
NA	TRBJ1-1	TRBV9	NA	CASSVEWYTEAFF	TGTGCCAGCAGCGTAGAATGGTACACTGAAGCTTTCTTT
many	TRBJ1-6	TRBV7-9	NA	CASSLGQQFNSPLHF	TGTGCCAGCAGCTTAGGGCAGCAATTTAATTCACCCCTCCACTTT
once	TRBJ1-1	TRBV28	TRBD1	CASSSGGMPNTEAFF	TGTGCCAGCAGTTCAGGGGGAATGCCGAACACTGAAGCTTTCTTT
NA	TRBJ1-2	TRBV29-1	NA	CSTAARDYGYTF	TGCAGCACCGCCGCCAGGGACTATGGCTACACCTTC
NA	TRBJ1-5	TRBV7-2	NA	CASSLDGISNQSQHF	TGCGCCAGCAGCTTGGACGGAATTAGCAATCAGTCCCAGCATTTT
NA	TRBJ1-1	TRBV11-2	TRBD1	CASSSQGAIHPNTEAFF	TGTGCCAGCAGCTCACAGGGGGCTATTCACCCGAACACTGAAGCTTTCTTT
few	TRBJ1-5	TRBV2	NA	CASSVPGATYSNQPQHF	TGTGCCAGCAGTGTCCCCGGGGCAACTTATAGCAATCAGCCCCAGCATTTT